Below, 17 T cell receptor beta chains from the same sample are listed, as sequenced in a study of cytomegalovirus exposure and HLA in healthy donors. 13 Jbeta primers and 60 Vbeta primers were used for the PCR. Only in-frame clones appear in the TCRdb table, and some are missing; sequencing was by immunoSEQ multiplex PCR. The table has roughly 66,000 clones, about 60% seen once. The sequencing input was PBMCs. These receptors came from a woman between 50 and 59 years old in good health and CMV-seronegative.

This clone came up once. This chain connects TRBV5-4 to TRBJ2-7; TRBD1 agrees at 7 bases. The CDR3 length is 14 residues. Germline trimming cut 5 bases from V and 0 bases from J; bases unmatched to any gene: 5. Germline values: CDR1 SGHNT, CDR2 YYREEE (reference sequence). As DNA, the CDR3 is TGTGCCAGCAGTCGACAGGGTCCCTCCTACGAGCAGTACTTC. This codes for CASSRQGPSYEQYF. Variable domain in full (rest from reference TRBV5-4 and TRBJ2-7): ETGVTQSPTHLIKTRGQQVTLRCSSQSGHNTVSWYQQALGQGPQFIFQYYREEENGRGNFPPRFSGLQFPNYSSELNVNALELDDSALYLCASSRQGPSYEQYFGPGTRLTVT.

V usage is TRBV10-3 and J usage is TRBJ1-3, with D perhaps TRBD1 (5 bases). The germline V and J ends were trimmed by 0 bases and 9 bases, with 15 bases remaining between them. The CDR3 runs 15 residues. Germline V gives CDR1 ENHRY, CDR2 SYGVKD. As DNA, the CDR3 is TGTGCCATCAGTGAGTCGACAGCCGACATCAGCACCATATATTTT. This encodes CAISESTADISTIYF.

The rearrangement joins TRBV5-6 to TRBJ2-7; no definite D call. Trimming stripped 0 bases from V and 4 bases from J, with 11 bases between. The CDR3 covers 14 residues. Germline-derived CDR1 and CDR2 are SGHDT and YYEEEE. The CDR3 coding sequence is TGTGCCAGCAGCTTGGCGTGGAGCGAGTACGAGCAGTACTTC. It codes for CASSLAWSEYEQYF.

The chain recombines TRBV7-2 with TRBJ2-3; 9 nucleotides align to TRBD2. V was clipped by 4 bases and J by 1 base; unmatched bases: 12. CDR1 is SGHTA, CDR2 FQGNSA, per germline. This CDR3 region has 18 residues. CDR3 in amino acids: CASSSPGLAFPGTDTQYF. DNA for the CDR3: TGTGCCAGCAGCTCTCCCGGACTAGCGTTCCCAGGCACAGATACGCAGTATTTT.

The gene calls are TRBV4-3 and TRBJ2-7; D might be TRBD2 (6 bases). This CDR3 spans 14 amino acids. V was clipped by 1 base and J by 5 bases, with 12 bases between them. The germline gives CDR1 LGHNA, CDR2 YSLEER. DNA of the CDR3: TGCGCCAGCAGCCAAGCTTGGACTATTAACGAGCAGTACTTC. Translating it yields CASSQAWTINEQYF.

This sequence joins TRBV6-6 and TRBJ2-3; no definite D call. The CDR3 loop spans 13 amino acids. Deletions cut 4 bases from V and 1 base from J, with 6 bases between. The germline CDR1 and CDR2 sequences are MNHNY and SVGAGI (reference sequence). CDR3 sequence (DNA): TGTGCCAGCAGTTTCCCCGGCACAGATACGCAGTATTTT. Protein sequence: CASSFPGTDTQYF.

This clone was counted only a few times. The chain combines TRBV27 with TRBJ2-2; 10 bases fit TRBD1. Looked up from germline, CDR1 is MNHEY and CDR2 is SMNVEV (reference sequence). V lost 5 bases and J lost 5; bases outside the gene matches: 2. The CDR3 totals 14 residues. This CDR3 reads CASSGGQGTGELFF. CDR3 in DNA: TGTGCCAGCAGTGGGGGACAGGGGACCGGGGAGCTGTTTTTT.

By sample share, this clone is medium-sized (0.01 to 0.1%). V and J are TRBV4-3 and TRBJ1-1; D remains ambiguous. The ends were cut back, 0 bases at V and 0 bases at J, with 17 bases in the middle. The CDR3 is made up of 18 amino acids. Germline V CDR1 and CDR2: LGHNA, YSLEER. CDR3 in DNA: TGCGCCAGCAGCCAAGAAGGCCTTTTGCGGAACCTGAACACTGAAGCTTTCTTT. Translation: CASSQEGLLRNLNTEAFF.

The J gene is TRBJ2-5, the V gene TRBV4-3; weak D call: TRBD2 (6 bases). The germline V gene has CDR1 LGHNA and CDR2 YSLEER. This CDR3 spans 19 amino acids. V lost 4 bases to trimming and J lost 1 base, with 25 bases between them. The chain's CDR3 is CASSPMVGGAPTFQETQYF. The CDR3 bases are TGCGCCAGCAGCCCTATGGTCGGCGGGGCACCGACTTTCCAAGAGACCCAGTACTTC.

This chain links TRBV7-9 with TRBJ2-1; 8 bases are a match to TRBD2. The CDR3 is 17 residues long. The germline gives CDR1 SEHNR, CDR2 FQNEAQ (reference sequence). J was trimmed by 4 bases and V by 6 bases; bases with no gene match: 14. The CDR3 loop is CASRPPKVAGPYNEQFF. The CDR3 nucleotides read TGTGCCAGCAGGCCGCCTAAAGTAGCGGGACCTTACAATGAGCAGTTCTTC.

The rearrangement uses TRBV5-1 and TRBJ1-4, with a tentative D call TRBD1 (6 bases). Trimming removed 1 base at V and 5 bases at J, with 9 bases between. The CDR3 contains 14 residues. The germline CDR1 and CDR2 sequences are SGHRS and YFSETQ. In DNA form, the CDR3 reads TGCGCCAGCAGCTTGAGGGACATGAATGAAAAACTGTTTTTT. Translation: CASSLRDMNEKLFF.

The CDR3 DNA reads as TGTGCCAGCAGTTACGGGCTAGCGGGGGCGGATGAGCAGTTCTTC. Protein product: CASSYGLAGADEQFF. The V and J genes are TRBV6-6 and TRBJ2-1; 10 nucleotides agree with TRBD2. J gave up 8 bases and V 2 bases, and 6 bases lay outside the gene matches. The germline V gene encodes CDR1 MNHNY and CDR2 SVGAGI (reference sequence). The CDR3 sequence is 15 residues long.

This chain joins TRBV4-3 and TRBJ1-3; 7 positions match TRBD1. CDR3 length: 18 amino acids. Germline trimming cut 4 bases from V and 0 bases from J; bases unmatched to any gene: 12. The germline gives CDR1 LGHNA, CDR2 YSLEER. The chain's CDR3 is CASSLSSGGQYSGNTIYF. For the CDR3, the DNA is TGCGCCAGCAGCCTCTCCTCCGGGGGACAGTACTCTGGAAACACCATATATTTT.

The chain links TRBV18 to TRBJ1-1, with 8 bases fitting TRBD1. The CDR3 contains 14 residues. CDR1 is KGHSH and CDR2 is LQKENI in the germline V gene. Unmatched junction bases numbered 6, after V lost 6 bases and J lost 3 bases. This chain's CDR3 is CASSVLDRDTEAFF. The CDR3, as DNA: TGTGCCAGCTCTGTTCTGGACAGGGACACTGAAGCTTTCTTT.

V gene TRBV7-9 combines with J gene TRBJ1-4, with D perhaps matching TRBD1 (5 bases). Germline V CDR1 and CDR2: SEHNR, FQNEAQ (reference sequence). This CDR3 has 14 amino acids. V dropped 4 bases and J dropped 8 bases, with 14 bases sitting between them. In DNA, the CDR3 is TGTGCCAGCAGCTCAGCGACAGCTGAGGAAAAACTGTTTTTT. Translating gives CASSSATAEEKLFF.

The V call is TRBV7-9, the J call TRBJ2-7; D possibly corresponds to TRBD1 (6 bases). Germline V lookup: CDR1 SEHNR, CDR2 FQNEAQ (reference sequence). V dropped 2 bases and J dropped 7 bases, with 12 bases sitting between them. This CDR3 contains 13 residues. This CDR3 reads CASSLLGAVEQYF. The CDR3 DNA reads TGTGCCAGCAGCTTATTGGGGGCTGTTGAGCAGTACTTC.

This chain uses TRBV7-9 with TRBJ1-4; D is uncertain. This CDR3 contains 15 residues. Trimming took 1 base from V and 0 from J, leaving 6 bases between them. Germline V CDR1 and CDR2: SEHNR, FQNEAQ (reference sequence). The CDR3 DNA reads as TGTGCCAGCAGCTTAGGTCGCGCAACTAATGAAAAACTGTTTTTT. Translation: CASSLGRATNEKLFF.